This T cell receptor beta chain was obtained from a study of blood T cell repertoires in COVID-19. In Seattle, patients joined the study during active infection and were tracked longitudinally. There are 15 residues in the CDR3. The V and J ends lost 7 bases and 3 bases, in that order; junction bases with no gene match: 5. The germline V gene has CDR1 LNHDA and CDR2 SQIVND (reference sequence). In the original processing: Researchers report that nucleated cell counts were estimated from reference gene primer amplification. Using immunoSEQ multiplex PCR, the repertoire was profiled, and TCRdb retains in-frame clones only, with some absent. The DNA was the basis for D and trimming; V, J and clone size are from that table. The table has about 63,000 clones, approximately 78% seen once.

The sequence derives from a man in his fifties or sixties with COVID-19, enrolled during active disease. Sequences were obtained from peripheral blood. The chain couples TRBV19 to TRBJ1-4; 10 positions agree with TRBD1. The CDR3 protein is CASTLGTGANEKLFF. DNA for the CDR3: TGTGCCAGTACCCTCGGGACAGGGGCTAATGAAAAACTGTTTTTT.